Included here is one T cell receptor beta chain sequence, with context. Its target is unknown. This CDR3 comprises 16 residues. V lost 6 bases, J lost 3 bases, and 11 bases stayed unmatched. Per germline, CDR1 DFQATT and CDR2 SNEGSKA (reference sequence). These data belong to a study of T cell repertoires in cytomegalovirus infection. Across the whole study: Public TCR beta signatures provided an indication of both CMV infection and a matching HLA type. Broader study findings: Clonotype analysis showed dominance of the ex vivo response by HLA-C-restricted CMV-specific TCR beta clonotypes.

From the reads, TCRdb called clonotypes with MiXCR, one entry per CDR3 protein. Of some 590,000 distinct CDR3 sequences listed, almost 40% are singletons. V and J are TRBV20-1 and TRBJ1-4; TRBD1 agrees at 9 bases. Sequencing used cultured PBMCs, obtained from culture after CMV antigen stimulation. The sequence was collected from a human donor in good health (CMV status not recorded). Some clones in this sample may be carry-over from other donors' samples. This CDR3 reads CSARDRVVAANEKLFF. In DNA, the CDR3 is TGCAGTGCCAGGGACAGGGTGGTAGCAGCTAATGAAAAACTGTTTTTT.